The clone carrying this T cell receptor (beta chain) was recorded a few times. Its antigen is as yet unknown. This record comes from a study of T cells after yellow fever vaccination. The study, taken as a whole, reports: In post-booster samples, most primary-vaccination clones reappeared (around 95% CD4, over 70% CD8).

The CDR3 covers 16 residues. Germline loops: CDR1 SGHTA, CDR2 FQGNSA. V lost 5 bases, J lost 12 bases, and 23 bases lay in between. MiXCR, applied by TCRdb to the 5' RACE reads, yields one record per CDR3 protein. The data contain 450,000 to 650,000 distinct CDR3 sequences, approximately 15% of them singletons. The sample here was PBMCs, taken on the day of the yellow fever booster vaccination. This TCR came from a man aged 30 to 39 who received the YFV17D yellow fever vaccine. The chain uses TRBV7-2 and TRBJ1-6; D is unclear. The CDR3 loop is CASSLLTSTPVLPLHF. The DNA for the CDR3 is TGTGCCAGCAGCCTCCTCACCTCCACTCCGGTTTTACCCCTCCACTTT.